The 18 T cell receptor beta chains reported below all come from one sample, sequenced in a study of T cell repertoires in cytomegalovirus infection. What these receptors recognize is not known. From the reads, TCRdb called clonotypes with MiXCR, one entry per CDR3 protein. The sample includes fewer than 1,000,000 distinct CDR3 sequences, roughly 30% of them seen just once. The starting material was cultured CD8+ T cells from PBMCs, obtained from culture after CMV antigen stimulation. These TCRs come from a human donor in good health (CMV status not recorded). Some clones in this sample may be carry-over from other donors' samples.

This clonotype was counted once. The genes are TRBV2 and TRBJ2-3; no reliable D call. The CDR3 length is 14 residues. Germline V gene lookup returns CDR1 SNHLY and CDR2 FYNNEI. The V end was cut by 6 bases, the J end by 3 bases, with 13 bases between. The CDR3 DNA reads TGTGCCAGCAGGAGGCAGGCCGGGACAGATACGCAGTATTTT. As protein: CASRRQAGTDTQYF. Complete variable domain (other parts from reference TRBV2 and TRBJ2-3): EPEVTQTPSHQVTQMGQEVILRCVPISNHLYFYWYRQILGQKVEFLVSFYNNEISEKSEIFDDQFSVERPDGSNFTLKIRSTKLEDSAMYFCASRRQAGTDTQYFGPGTRLTVL.

The rearrangement links TRBV6-5 to TRBJ1-5; TRBD1 matches at 9 bases. Germline loops: CDR1 MNHEY, CDR2 SVGAGI. The CDR3 runs to 15 residues. V was clipped by 5 bases and J by 2 bases; unmatched bases: 4. CDR3 in amino acids: CASSMDRGGNQPQHF. CDR3 in DNA: TGTGCCAGCAGTATGGACAGGGGAGGCAATCAGCCCCAGCATTTT.

This clonotype has only a few counts. The CDR3 DNA is TGTGCCAGCAGCTTTGGGACAGGGCCCGGGGAGCTGTTTTTT. Its translation is CASSFGTGPGELFF. This chain uses TRBV5-6 with TRBJ2-2; 9 bases map to TRBD1. V was pared by 2 bases and J by 6 bases, with 2 bases of the junction left unmatched. The CDR3 has 14 amino acids. Germline V CDR1 and CDR2: SGHDT, YYEEEE.

The rearrangement links TRBV7-9 to TRBJ2-7; 9 bases align to TRBD1. This CDR3 contains 15 residues. The ends lost 6 bases at V and 5 bases at J; junction bases unmatched: 11. Per the germline V gene, CDR1 is SEHNR and CDR2 is FQNEAQ (reference sequence). The CDR3 DNA sequence: TGTGCCAGCAGACTTGGACAGGGGCGGCGCGACGAGCAGTACTTC. Translated: CASRLGQGRRDEQYF.

The chain recombines TRBV25-1 with TRBJ2-6, with D hard to call. The CDR3 extends over 14 amino acids. V dropped 3 bases and J dropped 2 bases, with 5 bases sitting between them. Germline V gene lookup returns CDR1 MGHDK and CDR2 SYGVNS. The CDR3 spells CASSDGPGANVLTF. CDR3 sequence (DNA): TGTGCCAGCAGTGACGGACCTGGGGCCAACGTCCTGACTTTC.

In its sample, this clonotype was seen a few times. This chain uses TRBV2 with TRBJ2-7; either TRBD1 or TRBD2 may fit D (7 bases each). The CDR3 consists of 16 residues. Trimming removed 7 bases at V and 3 bases at J, with 22 bases between. Germline lookup yields CDR1 SNHLY and CDR2 FYNNEI. This chain's CDR3 is CASIQSGTEEFYEQYV. In DNA form, the CDR3 reads TGTGCCAGCATCCAAAGCGGGACAGAAGAATTCTACGAGCAGTACGTC.

The CDR3 sequence is CAIPGQRESPLHF. The DNA of the CDR3 is TGTGCCATCCCGGGACAAAGGGAATCACCCCTCCACTTT. This chain connects TRBV2 to TRBJ1-6, with D perhaps TRBD1 (6 bases). V lost 10 bases to trimming and J lost 10 bases, with 17 bases between them. This CDR3 is built from 13 residues. Germline loops: CDR1 SNHLY, CDR2 FYNNEI.

This clonotype was detected a few times. The rearrangement links TRBV12-3 or TRBV12-4 to TRBJ2-4; D may match TRBD1 or TRBD2 (7 bases each). V was shortened by 6 bases and J by 1 base, with 16 bases between the two germline ends. The CDR3 runs 16 residues. The CDR3 DNA follows: TGTGCCAGCAGCAGGGGGGGGGAGGGGGCCAAAAACATTCAGTACTTC. As protein: CASSRGGEGAKNIQYF.

The J gene is TRBJ1-1, the V gene TRBV3-1; 8 bases agree with TRBD1. The CDR3 consists of 15 residues. With V trimmed by 6 bases and J by 2 bases, 8 bases remained unmatched. Germline assignment: CDR1 LGHDT and CDR2 YNNKEL (reference sequence). Here the CDR3 reads CASRYGQGTNTEAFF. The DNA for the CDR3 is TGTGCCAGCAGATACGGACAGGGTACAAACACTGAAGCTTTCTTT.

V is TRBV2 and J is TRBJ2-1, with TRBD2 identical over 12 bases. The CDR3 has 16 amino acids. V lost 7 bases and J lost 4; bases outside the gene matches: 8. Germline lookup yields CDR1 SNHLY and CDR2 FYNNEI. CDR3: CASNQRLAGEYNEQFF. For the CDR3, the DNA is TGTGCCAGCAATCAAAGACTAGCGGGGGAGTACAATGAGCAGTTCTTC.

The chain is built from TRBV7-9 and TRBJ1-3; 7 bases map to TRBD1. The CDR3 has 16 residues. Losses at the gene ends were 4 bases for V and 4 bases for J; bases not matched to a gene: 10. Germline V lookup: CDR1 SEHNR, CDR2 FQNEAQ (reference sequence). Here the CDR3 reads CASSSLKTGKGNTIYF. The CDR3 DNA reads as TGTGCCAGCAGCTCCCTAAAGACAGGGAAGGGAAACACCATATATTTT.

At least ten counts were recorded for this clonotype. A junction boundary mismatches the germline segment, possibly from a read error. V gene TRBV7-7 combines with J gene TRBJ2-1, with 9 bases that match TRBD1. Germline V gives CDR1 SSHAT, CDR2 FNYEAQ (reference sequence). The CDR3 is made up of 13 amino acids. CDR3 residues: CASSFGQGYEQFF. CDR3 bases: TGTGCTAGCAGCTTTGGACAGGGGTATGAGCAGTTCTTC.

In DNA form, the CDR3 reads TGCAGTGCTGGAAGCAGGGGTGACACAGATACGCAGTATTTT. Translating it yields CSAGSRGDTDTQYF. The chain carries TRBV20-1 and TRBJ2-3; D may be TRBD1 (6 bases). The V and J ends lost 5 bases and 2 bases respectively, with 14 bases between them. The CDR3 is 14 amino acids. Germline CDR1 DFQATT, CDR2 SNEGSKA (reference sequence).

With regard to this clonotype: This sequence may be a read error, since a much larger clone differs from it by one base. V usage is TRBV7-2 and J usage is TRBJ1-5, with no clear D. The V gene's germline CDR1 is SGHTA and CDR2 FQGNSA. This CDR3 contains 18 residues. The CDR3 DNA reads as TGTGCCAACAGCTTAGAGCGTCCGACCGCTGTCCGCAATCAGCCCCAGCATTTT. The encoded protein is CANSLERPTAVRNQPQHF.

As concerns this clonotype: A clone one base away is much larger, so this may be a read error. The chain has TRBV7-6 and TRBJ1-1; 8 bases are a match to TRBD1. Looked up from germline, CDR1 is SGHVS and CDR2 is FNYEAQ. CDR3 length: 15 amino acids. CDR3 DNA: TGTGCCAACAGCTCAATACAGGGGGGCAACACTGAAGCTTTCTTT. Its translation: CANSSIQGGNTEAFF.

This chain connects TRBV6-1 to TRBJ2-2; D gene uncertain. With 6 bases removed from V and 1 base from J, the gap between germline ends came to 15 bases. Germline values: CDR1 MNHNS, CDR2 SASEGT. The CDR3 totals 16 residues. The CDR3 loop reads CASRKRVVLNTGELFF. The CDR3 nucleotides are TGTGCCAGCAGAAAAAGGGTGGTTTTGAACACCGGGGAGCTGTTTTTT.

The gene calls are TRBV19 and TRBJ1-5, with D perhaps TRBD1 (6 bases). Trimming took off 5 bases at V and 4 bases at J, with 18 bases between the two ends. CDR3 size: 16 residues. Germline assignment: CDR1 LNHDA and CDR2 SQIVND (reference sequence). The CDR3 nucleotides read TGTGCCAGTAGTTTCCGCCGACAGGACCCAAATCAGCCCCAGCATTTT. This gives the protein CASSFRRQDPNQPQHF.

The CDR3 protein is CASSLAIGTQETQYF. In DNA form, the CDR3 reads TGCGCCAGCAGCTTGGCCATTGGGACCCAAGAGACCCAGTACTTC. The chain couples TRBV5-1 to TRBJ2-5; tentatively, D is TRBD1 or TRBD2 (5 bases each). Per the germline V gene, CDR1 is SGHRS and CDR2 is YFSETQ. V lost 0 bases and J 1 base, leaving 10 bases between the germline ends. The CDR3 has 15 residues.